The 10 T cell receptor beta chains below come from one sample, sequenced in a study of cytomegalovirus exposure and HLA in healthy donors. Primers included in the PCR were 60 Vbeta and 13 Jbeta primers. Clones were read by immunoSEQ multiplex PCR, and TCRdb kept only the in-frame ones, dropping some. The sample carries 110,000 or so clones, over 65% recorded once. Material for sequencing was PBMCs. These receptors were collected from a man aged 40-55 years in good health and CMV-seropositive.

As DNA, the CDR3 is TGCGCCAGCAGCCAAGGTTTCGAGGGCTATGGCTACACCTTC. It encodes CASSQGFEGYGYTF. The chain combines TRBV4-3 with TRBJ1-2; unclear D gene. The CDR3 extends over 14 amino acids. Looked up from germline, CDR1 is LGHNA and CDR2 is YSLEER. V shed 1 base and J shed 4 bases, with 10 bases lying between them.

The rearrangement links TRBV9 to TRBJ2-1; 7 bases line up with TRBD2. Germline V CDR1 and CDR2: SGDLS, YYNGEE. The CDR3 has 19 amino acids. The trim removed 0 bases at V and 4 bases at J, leaving 16 bases unmatched. CDR3 loop: CASSVGGRASGRIYNEQFF. CDR3 nucleotides: TGTGCCAGCAGCGTAGGGGGGAGGGCTAGCGGACGGATTTACAATGAGCAGTTCTTC.

The V gene is TRBV7-9, the J gene TRBJ1-1, with 7 bases fitting TRBD1. The CDR3 loop spans 15 amino acids. The V gene's germline CDR1 is SEHNR and CDR2 FQNEAQ (reference sequence). The ends lost 5 bases at V and 1 base at J; junction bases unmatched: 7. The CDR3 coding sequence is TGTGCCAGCAGCCCCCTTGGACAGGCGAACACTGAAGCTTTCTTT. This translates into CASSPLGQANTEAFF.

In its sample, this clone was seen a few times. The chain links TRBV29-1 to TRBJ2-7; 7 bases fit TRBD2. The ends lost 6 bases at V and 1 base at J; junction bases unmatched: 3. Germline V CDR1 and CDR2: SQVTM, ANQGSEA. The CDR3 sequence is 12 residues long. In nucleotides, the CDR3 is TGCAGCGTGAGGGAGGGATCCTACGAGCAGTACTTC. Translated: CSVREGSYEQYF.

The chain joins TRBV9 to TRBJ2-5; 9 nucleotides align to TRBD2. The J call may be incorrect, as the DNA end agrees better with TRBJ2-7. The CDR3 contains 16 residues. CDR1 and CDR2 from the germline V gene are SGDLS and YYNGEE. CDR3 amino acids: CASNPFGSGGPYEQYF. For the CDR3, the DNA is TGTGCCAGCAACCCTTTTGGCAGCGGGGGGCCCTACGAGCAGTACTTC.

The rearrangement joins TRBV28 to TRBJ1-1, with TRBD1 identical over 7 bases. This CDR3 region has 16 residues. V was pared by 5 bases and J by 6 bases, with 15 bases of the junction left unmatched. Germline V gene lookup returns CDR1 MDHEN and CDR2 SYDVKM. The CDR3 DNA is TGTGCCAGCAGTGGGGCCGGGACAGCCCCAGGCGCTGAAGCTTTCTTT. It is translated as CASSGAGTAPGAEAFF.

This chain connects TRBV10-3 to TRBJ1-1; 7 bases line up with TRBD1. After removal of 7 bases from V and 4 bases from J, the junction contained 9 bases not matched to a gene. The CDR3 covers 14 residues. The germline V gene encodes CDR1 ENHRY and CDR2 SYGVKD. CDR3 DNA: TGTGCCATCAAGCATACAGACAGGGTCACTGAAGCTTTCTTT. This translates into CAIKHTDRVTEAFF.

V and J are TRBV6-5 and TRBJ2-1; D gene ambiguous. V lost 2 bases to trimming and J lost 8 bases, with 7 bases between them. There are 12 residues in the CDR3. The germline CDR1 and CDR2 sequences are MNHEY and SVGAGI. The CDR3: CASSYPGYEQFF. The CDR3 bases are TGTGCCAGCAGTTACCCAGGCTATGAGCAGTTCTTC.

The chain carries TRBV5-1 and TRBJ1-1; unclear D gene. Trimming removed 4 bases at V and 1 base at J, with 11 bases between. The CDR3 totals 14 residues. CDR1 and CDR2 (germline): SGHRS, YFSETQ. The CDR3 sequence: CASSLRAQNTEAFF. The CDR3 nucleotides read TGCGCCAGCAGCCTACGAGCCCAGAACACTGAAGCTTTCTTT.

The gene calls are TRBV5-4 and TRBJ1-5; TRBD1 might be the D (5 bases). V was trimmed by 4 bases and J by 6 bases, leaving 17 bases between them. This CDR3 region has 15 residues. Germline V lookup: CDR1 SGHNT, CDR2 YYREEE (reference sequence). Here the CDR3 DNA reads TGTGCCAGCAGCCGTGACGGGGGTTCGTCTCAGCCCCAGCATTTT. It specifies CASSRDGGSSQPQHF.